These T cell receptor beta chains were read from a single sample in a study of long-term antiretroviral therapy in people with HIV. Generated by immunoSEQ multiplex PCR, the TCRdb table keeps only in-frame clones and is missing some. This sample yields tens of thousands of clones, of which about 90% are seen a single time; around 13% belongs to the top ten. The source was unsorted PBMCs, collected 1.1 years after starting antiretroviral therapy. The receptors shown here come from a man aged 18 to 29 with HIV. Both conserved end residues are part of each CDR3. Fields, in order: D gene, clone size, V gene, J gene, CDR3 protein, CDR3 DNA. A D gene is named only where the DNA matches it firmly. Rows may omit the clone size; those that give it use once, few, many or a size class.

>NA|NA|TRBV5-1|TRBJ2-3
CASSLGVGTDTQYF
TGCGCCAGCAGCTTGGGGGTAGGCACAGATACGCAGTATTTT
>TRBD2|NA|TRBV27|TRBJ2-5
CASSSGEGRETQYF
TGTGCCAGCAGTTCTGGGGAGGGCCGAGAGACCCAGTACTTC
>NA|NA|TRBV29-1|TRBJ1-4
CSVGSGFNEKLFF
TGCAGCGTTGGATCTGGATTTAATGAAAAACTGTTTTTT
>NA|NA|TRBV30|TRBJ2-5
CAWSGETQYF
TGTGCCTGGAGCGGGGAGACCCAGTACTTC
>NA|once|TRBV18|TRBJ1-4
CASSPPGGLRDEKLFF
TGTGCCAGCTCACCACCGGGAGGGCTCCGGGACGAAAAACTGTTTTTT
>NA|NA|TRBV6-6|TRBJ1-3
CASSSPGLGNTIYF
TGTGCCAGCAGTTCCCCCGGGCTTGGAAACACCATATATTTT
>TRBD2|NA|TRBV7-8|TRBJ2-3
CASSTSGGPRDTQYF
TGTGCCAGCAGCACTAGCGGGGGGCCCCGAGATACGCAGTATTTT
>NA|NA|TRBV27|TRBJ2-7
CASSLALSGTYEQYF
TGTGCCAGCAGTTTAGCGTTGAGCGGAACCTACGAGCAGTACTTC
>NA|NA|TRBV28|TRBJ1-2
CASSYGSRNYGYTF
TGTGCCAGCAGTTACGGGAGTAGAAACTATGGCTACACCTTC
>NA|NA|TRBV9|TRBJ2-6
CASSVADGTSGANVLTF
TGTGCCAGCAGCGTAGCTGACGGGACGTCTGGGGCCAACGTCCTGACTTTC
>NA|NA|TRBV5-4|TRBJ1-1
CASREGGLTEAFF
TGTGCCAGCAGAGAGGGGGGTCTCACTGAAGCTTTCTTT
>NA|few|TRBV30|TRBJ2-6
CAWSVPAGNGANVLTF
TGTGCCTGGAGTGTACCGGCGGGGAACGGGGCCAACGTCCTGACTTTC
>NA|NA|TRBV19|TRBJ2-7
CASSIVPGILSYEQYF
TGTGCCAGTAGTATAGTGCCCGGAATCCTTTCCTACGAGCAGTACTTC
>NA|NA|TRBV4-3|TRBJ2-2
CASSQETVPGELFF
TGCGCCAGCAGCCAGGAGACAGTACCCGGGGAGCTGTTTTTT
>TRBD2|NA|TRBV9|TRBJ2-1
CASSVDPIAGYNEQFF
TGTGCCAGCAGCGTAGATCCCATAGCGGGTTACAATGAGCAGTTCTTC
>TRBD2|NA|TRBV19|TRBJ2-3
CASSYRAGGPTDTQYF
TGTGCCAGTAGTTACCGAGCGGGGGGGCCCACAGATACGCAGTATTTT
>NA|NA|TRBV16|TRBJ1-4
CASSHNRVVLFF
TGTGCCAGCAGTCATAACCGGGTAGTCCTGTTTTTT
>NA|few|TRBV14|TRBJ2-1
CASRRFSNEQFF
TGTGCCAGCCGTCGATTCTCCAATGAGCAGTTCTTC
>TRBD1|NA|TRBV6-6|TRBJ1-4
CASIPDRGDEKLFF
TGTGCCAGCATCCCTGACAGGGGAGATGAAAAACTGTTTTTT
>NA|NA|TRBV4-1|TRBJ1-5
CASSQDWGGLQHF
TGCGCCAGCAGCCAAGATTGGGGGGGGTTACAGCATTTT
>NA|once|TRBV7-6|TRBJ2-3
CASSSGITDTQYF
TGTGCCAGCAGCTCCGGAATTACAGATACGCAGTATTTT
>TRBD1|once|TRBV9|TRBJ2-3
CASSGQGQGLDTQYF
TGTGCCAGCAGCGGCCAGGGACAGGGTTTAGATACGCAGTATTTT
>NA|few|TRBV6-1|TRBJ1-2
CASSGDLLGAGGYTF
TGTGCCAGCAGTGGTGACCTACTGGGGGCTGGGGGCTACACCTTC
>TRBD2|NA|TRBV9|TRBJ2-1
CASSVPTSGGAIDEQFF
TGTGCCAGCAGCGTCCCGACTAGCGGGGGGGCCATCGATGAGCAGTTCTTC